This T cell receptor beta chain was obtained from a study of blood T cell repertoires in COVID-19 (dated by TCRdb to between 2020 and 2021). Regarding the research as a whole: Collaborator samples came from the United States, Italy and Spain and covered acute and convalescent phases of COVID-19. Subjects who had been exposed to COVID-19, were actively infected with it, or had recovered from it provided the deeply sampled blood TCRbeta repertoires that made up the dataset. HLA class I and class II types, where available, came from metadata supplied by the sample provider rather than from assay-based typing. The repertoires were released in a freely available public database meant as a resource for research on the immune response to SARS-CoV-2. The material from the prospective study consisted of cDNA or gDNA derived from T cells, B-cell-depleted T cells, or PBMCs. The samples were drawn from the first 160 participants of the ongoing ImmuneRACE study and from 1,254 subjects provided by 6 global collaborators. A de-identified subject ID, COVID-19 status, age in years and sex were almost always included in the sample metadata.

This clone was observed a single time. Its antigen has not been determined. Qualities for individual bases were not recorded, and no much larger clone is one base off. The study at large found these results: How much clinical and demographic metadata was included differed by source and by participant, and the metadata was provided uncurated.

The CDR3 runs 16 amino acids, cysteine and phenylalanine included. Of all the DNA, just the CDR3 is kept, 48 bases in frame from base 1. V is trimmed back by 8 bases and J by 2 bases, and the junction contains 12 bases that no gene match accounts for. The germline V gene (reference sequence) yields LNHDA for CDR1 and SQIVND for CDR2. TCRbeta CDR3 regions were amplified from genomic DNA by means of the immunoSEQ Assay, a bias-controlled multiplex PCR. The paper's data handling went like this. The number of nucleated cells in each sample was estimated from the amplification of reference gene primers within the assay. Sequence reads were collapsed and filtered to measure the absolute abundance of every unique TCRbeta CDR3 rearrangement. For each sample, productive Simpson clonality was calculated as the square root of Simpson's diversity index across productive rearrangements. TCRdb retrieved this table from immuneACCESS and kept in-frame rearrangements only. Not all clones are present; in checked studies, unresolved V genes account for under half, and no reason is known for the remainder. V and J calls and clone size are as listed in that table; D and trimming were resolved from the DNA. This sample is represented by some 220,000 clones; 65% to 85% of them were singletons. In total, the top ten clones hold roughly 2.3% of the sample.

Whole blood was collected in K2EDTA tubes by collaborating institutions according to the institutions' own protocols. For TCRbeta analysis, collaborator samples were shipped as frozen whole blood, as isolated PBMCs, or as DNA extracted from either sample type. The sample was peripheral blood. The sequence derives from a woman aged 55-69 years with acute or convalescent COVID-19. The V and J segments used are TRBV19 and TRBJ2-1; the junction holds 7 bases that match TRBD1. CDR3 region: CASARTGQNAYNEQFF. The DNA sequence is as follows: TGTGCCAGTGCCCGAACGGGACAGAACGCCTACAATGAGCAGTTCTTC.